This TCR beta chain was sequenced for a study of T cell changes during pregnancy in multiple sclerosis. From germline, CDR1 is GTSNPN and CDR2 SVGIG (reference sequence). The CDR3 covers 11 residues. Trimming stripped 5 bases from V and 9 bases from J, with 11 bases between. TCRdb's table, derived via immunoSEQ multiplex PCR, lists solely in-frame clones and lacks some. This sample yields approximately 92,000 clones, of which around 94% are seen a single time; 2.6% belongs to the top ten. This sequence joins TRBV30 and TRBJ1-3, with D possibly being TRBD1 (6 bases). The specimen comprised peripheral blood, sampled in the first trimester of pregnancy. This sequence was found in a female donor with multiple sclerosis, enrolled in a pregnancy study. CDR3 region: CAWGGAGTIYF. DNA for the CDR3: TGTGCCTGGGGGGGCGCGGGCACCATATATTTT.